One sample yielded the 15 T cell receptor beta chains listed below, sequenced in a study of beta chain features in type 1 diabetes. The study reverse transcribed the entire isolated RNA, so it sequenced expressed TCRB transcripts. TCRdb's copy holds only in-frame clones and misses some; the assay was immunoSEQ multiplex PCR. The data hold roughly 500,000 clones, with approximately 31% observed a single time. The sample was naive CD4+ T cells from blood. These receptors originate from a man aged 18 to 30 in good health.

The chain uses TRBV18 and TRBJ2-7; weak D call: TRBD2 (6 bases). Trimming removed 0 bases from V and 4 bases from J, with 16 bases in between. Germline CDR1 reads KGHSH; CDR2 reads LQKENI. The CDR3 totals 16 residues. The CDR3 DNA sequence: TGTGCCAGCTCACCACCTCGTGCGGGAAGGAGTTACGAGCAGTACTTC. It yields the protein CASSPPRAGRSYEQYF.

The chain links TRBV7-2 to TRBJ1-2, with 8 bases that match TRBD1. The V and J ends lost 1 base and 4 bases, in that order; junction bases with no gene match: 5. The CDR3 sequence is 15 residues long. The germline CDR1 and CDR2 sequences are SGHTA and FQGNSA. CDR3 coding DNA: TGTGCCAGCAGCTTAGGACAGGGGTCGTTCTATGGCTACACCTTC. It yields the protein CASSLGQGSFYGYTF. The complete variable domain, with remaining parts taken from reference TRBV7-2 and TRBJ1-2, reads GAGVSQSPSNKVTEKGKDVELRCDPISGHTALYWYRQSLGQGLEFLIYFQGNSAPDKSGLPSDRFSAERTGGSVSTLTIQRTQQEDSAVYLCASSLGQGSFYGYTFGSGTRLTVV.

This chain connects TRBV5-1 to TRBJ2-1, with 10 bases lining up with TRBD2. CDR3 length equals 16 residues. J lost 7 bases, V lost 0 bases, and 7 bases had no gene match. Germline CDR1 is SGHRS and CDR2 is YFSETQ. The CDR3 loop is CASSLGTSGIVNEQFF. DNA for the CDR3: TGCGCCAGCAGCTTGGGTACTAGCGGGATAGTGAATGAGCAGTTCTTC. The complete variable domain, with remaining parts taken from reference TRBV5-1 and TRBJ2-1, reads KAGVTQTPRYLIKTRGQQVTLSCSPISGHRSVSWYQQTPGQGLQFLFEYFSETQRNKGNFPGRFSGRQFSNSRSEMNVSTLELGDSALYLCASSLGTSGIVNEQFFGPGTRLTVL.

This chain joins TRBV19 and TRBJ2-6, with 10 positions matching TRBD1. Germline V gene sequence: CDR1 LNHDA, CDR2 SQIVND (reference sequence). The CDR3 loop spans 17 amino acids. J lost 3 bases, V lost 8 bases, and 10 bases had no gene match. The CDR3 sequence is CASRRGTGAVGANVLTF. The CDR3 DNA reads TGTGCCAGTCGTCGGGGGACAGGGGCGGTTGGGGCCAACGTCCTGACTTTC. Looking up the rest from reference TRBV19 and TRBJ2-6 gives the full variable domain: DGGITQSPKYLFRKEGQNVTLSCEQNLNHDAMYWYRQDPGQGLRLIYYSQIVNDFQKGDIAEGYSVSREKKESFPLTVTSAQKNPTAFYLCASRRGTGAVGANVLTFGAGSRLTVL.

This chain uses TRBV30 with TRBJ2-6, with 9 bases identical to TRBD2. The V segment lost 0 bases and the J segment 0 bases; nucleotides outside the gene matches: 3. Germline assignment: CDR1 GTSNPN and CDR2 SVGIG (reference sequence). This CDR3 contains 17 residues. The CDR3 nucleotides read TGTGCCTGGAGTGTTACTAGCGGGCCCTCTGGGGCCAACGTCCTGACTTTC. Translating gives CAWSVTSGPSGANVLTF.

The table lists this clone with a few counts. The V and J genes are TRBV29-1 and TRBJ1-1, with TRBD1 identical over 7 bases. Losses at the gene ends were 6 bases for V and 3 bases for J; bases not matched to a gene: 10. Germline CDR1 is SQVTM and CDR2 is ANQGSEA. This CDR3 contains 14 residues. CDR3 residues: CSVPKTGWDTEAFF. The CDR3 nucleotides read TGCAGCGTACCGAAGACAGGGTGGGACACTGAAGCTTTCTTT.

V usage is TRBV19 and J usage is TRBJ2-7; a possible D gene is TRBD1 (6 bases). The CDR3 length is 14 residues. V was clipped by 5 bases and J by 0 bases, with 11 bases between them. Germline CDR1 is LNHDA and CDR2 is SQIVND (reference sequence). The CDR3 region has the DNA TGTGCCAGTAGTGGGGACACTATCTCCTACGAGCAGTACTTC. Amino acids: CASSGDTISYEQYF. Combining the CDR3 with reference TRBV19 and TRBJ2-7 gives the whole variable domain DGGITQSPKYLFRKEGQNVTLSCEQNLNHDAMYWYRQDPGQGLRLIYYSQIVNDFQKGDIAEGYSVSREKKESFPLTVTSAQKNPTAFYLCASSGDTISYEQYFGPGTRLTVT.

The V gene is TRBV5-4, the J gene TRBJ2-1, with 8 bases aligning to TRBD1. V dropped 1 base and J dropped 9; count of bases not matched to a gene: 9. There are 15 residues in the CDR3. Germline V lookup: CDR1 SGHNT, CDR2 YYREEE (reference sequence). The CDR3 region has the DNA TGTGCCAGCAGCTTGCGTCAGGGGGCCTTGGGTGAGCAGTTCTTC. It codes for CASSLRQGALGEQFF. Looking up the rest from reference TRBV5-4 and TRBJ2-1 gives the full variable domain: ETGVTQSPTHLIKTRGQQVTLRCSSQSGHNTVSWYQQALGQGPQFIFQYYREEENGRGNFPPRFSGLQFPNYSSELNVNALELDDSALYLCASSLRQGALGEQFFGPGTRLTVL.

This chain connects TRBV2 to TRBJ2-5; D is possibly TRBD1 (7 bases). V lost 6 bases to trimming and J lost 4 bases, with 18 bases between them. This CDR3 is built from 15 residues. The germline gives CDR1 SNHLY, CDR2 FYNNEI. As DNA, the CDR3 is TGTGCCAGCAGCATCAGGGGGGTATTTGGAGAGACCCAGTACTTC. The encoded protein is CASSIRGVFGETQYF.

This clone was found a few times. The CDR3 nucleotides read TGTGCCTGGAGCGTTCTCCCGGGGACAGGGTTGAGTGAGCAGTTCTTC. It translates to CAWSVLPGTGLSEQFF. The chain has TRBV30 and TRBJ2-1, with TRBD1 matching over 9 bases. Germline V gene lookup returns CDR1 GTSNPN and CDR2 SVGIG (reference sequence). The CDR3 length is 16 residues. J was trimmed by 9 bases and V by 3 bases; bases with no gene match: 15.

This clone was counted a few times. The chain carries TRBV9 and TRBJ2-1, with 8 bases aligning to TRBD2. The germline CDR1 and CDR2 sequences are SGDLS and YYNGEE. The CDR3 spans 14 residues. The trim removed 0 bases at V and 9 bases at J, leaving 5 bases unmatched. DNA of the CDR3: TGTGCCAGCAGCGTAGACCTAGCGGGCATTGAGCAGTTCTTC. Its translation: CASSVDLAGIEQFF.

The chain uses TRBV10-1 and TRBJ2-1; D remains ambiguous. The V gene lost 9 bases and the J gene lost 6 bases, with 12 bases spanning the gap. CDR1 is WNHNN, CDR2 SYGVQD, per germline (reference sequence). The CDR3 totals 12 residues. The CDR3 here is CASSIRFNEQFF. The CDR3 DNA sequence: TGCGCCAGTTCGATTAGGTTCAATGAGCAGTTCTTC.

Only a few counts were recorded for this clone. The same CDR3 can be traced to other DNA sequences in this sample. The chain links TRBV5-1 to TRBJ2-5; D not resolved. CDR3 size: 11 residues. V gave up 2 bases and J gave up 5 bases, with 4 bases separating them. Germline V gives CDR1 SGHRS, CDR2 YFSETQ. The CDR3 is CASSFGETQYF. As DNA, the CDR3 is TGCGCCAGCAGCTTCGGGGAGACCCAGTACTTC.

The chain uses TRBV5-1 and TRBJ2-3; D is uncertain. Deletions cut 7 bases from V and 6 bases from J, with 6 bases between. This CDR3 is 10 amino acids long. Germline CDR1 and CDR2: SGHRS and YFSETQ. CDR3 DNA sequence: TGCGCCAGCCGAGGTGATACGCAGTATTTT. This translates into CASRGDTQYF.

The sample holds a few counts of this clone. The chain is built from TRBV15 and TRBJ2-5; D uncertain. The germline gives CDR1 LNHNV, CDR2 YYDKDF (reference sequence). Deletions cut 0 bases from V and 1 base from J, with 9 bases between. The CDR3 spans 15 residues. Here the CDR3 reads CATSRDILAQETQYF. Written as DNA, the CDR3 is TGTGCCACCAGCAGAGATATTCTGGCCCAAGAGACCCAGTACTTC.